These 11 T cell receptor beta chains were all obtained from the same sample, sequenced in a study of blood T cell repertoires in COVID-19. Libraries were prepared by immunoSEQ multiplex PCR; TCRdb keeps only in-frame clonotypes and omits some of them. The sample shows around 130,000 clones, approximately 85% of them seen only once. The sequencing sample was made of peripheral blood. Receptors originate from a human donor in a cohort sampled during active COVID-19.

The CDR3 DNA reads TGTGCCAGTAATAAACAGACGAACACCGGGGAGCTGTTTTTT. It yields the protein CASNKQTNTGELFF. The V call is TRBV19, the J call TRBJ2-2; unclear D gene. This CDR3 is built from 14 residues. Deletions cut 7 bases from V and 0 bases from J, with 9 bases between. CDR1 LNHDA and CDR2 SQIVND come from the germline V gene (reference sequence).

This sequence joins TRBV6-7 and TRBJ1-2; D unclear. TRBV6-7 is identified as an open reading frame with a role that is uncertain. The V end was cut by 2 bases, the J end by 1 base, with 11 bases between. CDR3 length: 15 amino acids. CDR3: CASSYALQDNYGYTF. Here the CDR3 DNA reads TGTGCCAGCAGTTACGCGCTCCAGGATAACTATGGCTACACCTTC.

The V and J genes are TRBV2 and TRBJ2-7, with a tentative D call TRBD2 (6 bases). Per the germline V gene, CDR1 is SNHLY and CDR2 is FYNNEI. CDR3 length equals 11 residues. The V end lost 3 bases, the J end lost 9 bases, and 9 bases lay between the germline ends. The CDR3 region has the DNA TGTGCCAGCAGTGATGGCGGGATGCAGTACGTC. It specifies CASSDGGMQYV.

V and J are TRBV7-2 and TRBJ1-3; D is perhaps TRBD1 (6 bases). V lost 2 bases and J 4 bases, leaving 9 bases between the germline ends. This CDR3 comprises 14 residues. CDR1 is SGHTA and CDR2 is FQGNSA in the germline V gene. The DNA of the CDR3 is TGTGCCAGCAGCTTACAGGGGTTGGGAAACACCATATATTTT. Its translation: CASSLQGLGNTIYF. Variable domain in full (rest from reference TRBV7-2 and TRBJ1-3): GAGVSQSPSNKVTEKGKDVELRCDPISGHTALYWYRQSLGQGLEFLIYFQGNSAPDKSGLPSDRFSAERTGGSVSTLTIQRTQQEDSAVYLCASSLQGLGNTIYFGEGSWLTVV.

The chain combines TRBV11-3 with TRBJ2-1; 15 positions agree with TRBD2. Germline V gene data show CDR1 as SGHNT and CDR2 as YENEEA. This CDR3 is 15 amino acids long. V lost 5 bases to trimming and J lost 7 bases; unmatched junction nucleotides: 3. The CDR3 region is CASSGLAGGLNEQFF. In DNA form, the CDR3 reads TGTGCCAGCAGCGGACTAGCGGGGGGGCTAAATGAGCAGTTCTTC. Based on the CDR3 plus reference TRBV11-3 and TRBJ2-1, the full variable domain is EAGVVQSPRYKIIEKKQPVAFWCNPISGHNTLYWYLQNLGQGPELLIRYENEEAVDDSQLPKDRFSAERLKGVDSTLKIQPAELGDSAVYLCASSGLAGGLNEQFFGPGTRLTVL.

V and J are TRBV6-5 and TRBJ1-2; D may be TRBD1 (5 bases). The germline V gene has CDR1 MNHEY and CDR2 SVGAGI. Trimming shortened V by 7 bases and J by 8 bases, and 20 bases separated the two germline ends. This CDR3 comprises 14 residues. Written as DNA, the CDR3 is TGTGCCAGCACCCGAAGTGGGGACTTAGGGGGCTACACCTTC. This codes for CASTRSGDLGGYTF.

The V and J genes are TRBV2 and TRBJ2-1; D possibly corresponds to TRBD2 (5 bases). This CDR3 is built from 15 residues. The germline V and J ends were trimmed by 6 bases and 7 bases, with 19 bases remaining between them. Germline values: CDR1 SNHLY, CDR2 FYNNEI. Written as DNA, the CDR3 is TGTGCCAGCAGCCGTCGAGCGGACCCTCGGAATGAGCAGTTCTTC. Its translation: CASSRRADPRNEQFF.

This chain connects TRBV7-8 to TRBJ1-2; TRBD1 aligns across 12 bases. The CDR3 extends over 16 amino acids. Germline V CDR1 and CDR2: SGHVS, FQNEAQ. V was pared by 5 bases and J by 7 bases, with 11 bases of the junction left unmatched. The CDR3 nucleotides are TGTGCCAGCAGCGCCGGGACAGGGGGCCTTGTGGGTGGCTACACCTTC. Translation: CASSAGTGGLVGGYTF. The full variable domain, rest sourced from reference TRBV7-8 and TRBJ1-2, is GAGVSQSPRYKVAKRGQDVALRCDPISGHVSLFWYQQALGQGPEFLTYFQNEAQLDKSGLPSDRFFAERPEGSVSTLKIQRTQQEDSAVYLCASSAGTGGLVGGYTFGSGTRLTVV.

This clone was picked up one time. J is TRBJ2-2 and V is TRBV6-5; TRBD2 matches 7 bases. Trimming took 6 bases from V and 4 from J; bases not matched to a gene: 5. CDR3 length: 14 residues. Germline CDR1 and CDR2: MNHEY and SVGAGI. CDR3 sequence (DNA): TGTGCCAGCAGGACGGGAGGCGGCACCGGGGAGCTGTTTTTT. It translates to CASRTGGGTGELFF.

This rearrangement joins TRBV12-3 or TRBV12-4 to TRBJ1-1; no reliable D call. V lost 6 bases, J lost 4 bases, and 12 bases lay in between. The CDR3 loop spans 13 amino acids. Here the CDR3 DNA reads TGTGCCAGCAGCAGGCCCTTTAGCACTGAAGCTTTCTTT. Amino acids: CASSRPFSTEAFF.

This chain connects TRBV5-1 to TRBJ2-7, with TRBD1 matching over 9 bases. CDR1 is SGHRS, CDR2 YFSETQ, per germline. The trim removed 4 bases at V and 7 bases at J, leaving 15 bases unmatched. The CDR3 spans 16 residues. The CDR3 spells CASSPRSGTGYREQYV. In DNA form, the CDR3 reads TGCGCCAGCAGCCCGCGATCCGGGACAGGGTATCGGGAGCAGTACGTC.